This T cell receptor beta chain was found in a study of pediatric ulcerative colitis. Sequencing was performed with immunoSEQ multiplex PCR; in TCRdb, only in-frame clones are kept and a portion is missing. This sample carries 20,000 to 25,000 clones, approximately 71% of them seen once, and the ten largest clones take over 6.5%. Rectal tissue came from one to two pinch biopsies taken at colonoscopy. The V and J ends lost 0 bases and 4 bases respectively, with 10 bases between them. This CDR3 is built from 15 residues. Germline V gives CDR1 SGHNT, CDR2 YENEEA. The sequence was obtained from a boy between 10 and 17 years old with severe ulcerative colitis. V is TRBV11-3 and J is TRBJ2-1; tentatively, D is TRBD2 (5 bases). Sequenced input: gut tissue. CDR3 sequence (DNA): TGTGCCAGCAGCTTAGATGGGGAGCCGTACAATGAGCAGTTCTTC. This translates into CASSLDGEPYNEQFF.